This note documents a single T cell receptor (beta chain) sequence. The antigen is undetermined. This specimen belongs to a study of vaccination and CD4 T cells after COVID-19. About the research overall: Each participant underwent a two-dose regimen of either the BNT162b2 or the mRNA-1273 vaccine. A CEFX pool, an HIV-1 Nef pool, or else no peptide went into the control cultures.

This CDR3 region has 16 residues. The J segment lost 7 bases and the V segment lost 6 bases, leaving 8 bases of the junction unmatched. Per the germline V gene, CDR1 is MNHEY and CDR2 is SVGEGT. Specified treatment: roughly 11-day PBMC culture with coronavirus spike peptide pools or control peptides (ViraFEST assay). Positive PCR tests were logged from March through December 2020, ahead of US Alpha, Beta and Delta variants. Cultured CD4+ T cells had their DNA profiled by the Oncomine TCR Beta short-read assay. Scientists extracted genomic DNA from CD4+ T cells grown in culture. TCRdb redid the calling of the PCR reads with MiXCR, one entry per CDR3 protein. The sample gives around 10,000 distinct CDR3 sequences, roughly two thirds of which show up once; around a tenth is in the top ten.

The chain has TRBV6-2 or TRBV6-3 and TRBJ2-2, with 13 bases aligning to TRBD2. This TCR was recovered from a human donor who had recovered from COVID-19. The sequenced sample was CD4+ T cells from blood, cultured in vitro. The chain's CDR3 is CASSGLAGVGVGELFF. Written as DNA, the CDR3 is TGTGCCAGCAGCGGACTAGCGGGAGTAGGGGTCGGGGAGCTGTTTTTT.